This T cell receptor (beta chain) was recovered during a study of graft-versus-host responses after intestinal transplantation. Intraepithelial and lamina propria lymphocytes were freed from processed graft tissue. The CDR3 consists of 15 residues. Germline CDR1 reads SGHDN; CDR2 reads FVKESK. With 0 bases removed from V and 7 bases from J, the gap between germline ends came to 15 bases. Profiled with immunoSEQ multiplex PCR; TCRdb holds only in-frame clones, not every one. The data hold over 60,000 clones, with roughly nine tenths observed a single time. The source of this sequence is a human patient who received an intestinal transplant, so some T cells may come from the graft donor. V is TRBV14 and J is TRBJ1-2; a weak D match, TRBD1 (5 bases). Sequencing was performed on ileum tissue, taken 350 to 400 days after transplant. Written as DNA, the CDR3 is TGTGCCAGCAGCCAAGACCCGGCCAGGGTAAGTGGCTACACCTTC. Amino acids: CASSQDPARVSGYTF.